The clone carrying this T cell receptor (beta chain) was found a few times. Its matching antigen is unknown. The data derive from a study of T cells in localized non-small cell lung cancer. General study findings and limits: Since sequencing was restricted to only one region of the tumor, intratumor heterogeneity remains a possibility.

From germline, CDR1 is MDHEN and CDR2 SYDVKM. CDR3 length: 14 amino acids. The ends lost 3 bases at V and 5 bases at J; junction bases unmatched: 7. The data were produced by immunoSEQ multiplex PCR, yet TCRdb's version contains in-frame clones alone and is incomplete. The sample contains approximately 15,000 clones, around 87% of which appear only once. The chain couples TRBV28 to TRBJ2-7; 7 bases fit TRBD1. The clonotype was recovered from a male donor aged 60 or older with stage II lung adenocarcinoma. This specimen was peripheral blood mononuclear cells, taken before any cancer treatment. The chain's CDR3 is CASSLTGSLDEQYF. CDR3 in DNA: TGTGCCAGCAGTTTGACAGGGTCGTTGGACGAGCAGTACTTC.